This entry describes one T cell receptor beta chain. The antigen remains undetermined. These data come from a study of cytomegalovirus exposure and HLA in healthy donors. Trimming took off 2 bases at V and 3 bases at J, with 8 bases between the two ends. The germline V gene encodes CDR1 MGHRA and CDR2 YSYEKL. The CDR3 has 14 residues. Study-level points and caveats: In an earlier analysis, most TCR beta V segments were productive about 87% or about 30% of the time.

The PCR contained 60 Vbeta and 13 Jbeta primers. Per the original data handling: The authors later counted about 80 million unique TCR beta chains, around 9.9 million of them shared. Some clones are missing from TCRdb's copy, which holds only in-frame ones; the method was immunoSEQ multiplex PCR. V, J and clone size derive from that table, while D and trimming were established from the DNA sequence. The repertoire holds about 190,000 clones, with around three quarters as singletons. The sample taken for sequencing was PBMCs. The TCR comes from a woman between 25 and 40 years old in good health and CMV-seropositive. The rearrangement uses TRBV4-1 and TRBJ2-4; D gene ambiguous. CDR3 in amino acids: CASSQYPSKNIQYF. The CDR3 coding sequence is TGCGCCAGCAGCCAATATCCTAGCAAAAACATTCAGTACTTC.